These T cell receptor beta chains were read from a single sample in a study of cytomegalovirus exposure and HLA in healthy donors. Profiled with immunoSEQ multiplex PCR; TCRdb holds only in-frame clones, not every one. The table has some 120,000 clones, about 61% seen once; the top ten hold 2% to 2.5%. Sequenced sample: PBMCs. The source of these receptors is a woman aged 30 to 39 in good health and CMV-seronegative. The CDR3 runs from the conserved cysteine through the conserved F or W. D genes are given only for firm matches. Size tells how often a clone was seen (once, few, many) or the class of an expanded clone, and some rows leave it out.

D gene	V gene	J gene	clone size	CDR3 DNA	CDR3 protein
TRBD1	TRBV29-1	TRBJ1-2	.	TGCAGCGTTGTTTCAGGGGGCACGGGCTACACCTTC	CSVVSGGTGYTF
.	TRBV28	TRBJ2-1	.	TGTGCCAGCGGAAACAGAGATAATGAGCAGTTCTTC	CASGNRDNEQFF
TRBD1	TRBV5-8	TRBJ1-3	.	TGTGCCAGCAGCGGGCAGGGGGCGGAAAACACCATATATTTT	CASSGQGAENTIYF
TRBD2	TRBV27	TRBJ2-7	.	TGTGCCAGCAGGACTAGCGGGAGGGCCGGGTCCTACGAGCAGTACTTC	CASRTSGRAGSYEQYF
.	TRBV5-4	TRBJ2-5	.	TGTGCCAGCAGCTCAGGGGATCGTGGGCGGGAGACCCAGTACTTC	CASSSGDRGRETQYF
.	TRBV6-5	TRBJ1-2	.	TGTGCCAGCAGTTATATTGGGCAGGTCTATGGCTACACCTTC	CASSYIGQVYGYTF
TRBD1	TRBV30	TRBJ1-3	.	TGTGCCTGGGTCGTGGGACAGGGGAAAAACACCATATATTTT	CAWVVGQGKNTIYF
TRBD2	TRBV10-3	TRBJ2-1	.	TGTGCCATCAGCGACGTCAGCGGGAGGTTCTACAATGAGCAGTTCTTC	CAISDVSGRFYNEQFF
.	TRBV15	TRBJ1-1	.	TGTGCCACCAGCCCGCGGACATATATGAACACTGAAGCTTTCTTT	CATSPRTYMNTEAFF
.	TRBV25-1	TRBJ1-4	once	TGTGCCAGCAGTGATGGCCTTGAAAAACTGTTTTTT	CASSDGLEKLFF
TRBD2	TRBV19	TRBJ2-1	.	TGTGCCAGTAGTATAGTCCGGACTAGCATTCTTGAGCAGTTCTTC	CASSIVRTSILEQFF
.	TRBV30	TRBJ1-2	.	TGTGCCTGGAGTCTTGGGGGGAGCTATGGCTACACCTTC	CAWSLGGSYGYTF
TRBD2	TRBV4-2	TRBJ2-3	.	TGTGCCAGCAGCCAAGACCCAGCGGGAGGCACAGATACGCAGTATTTT	CASSQDPAGGTDTQYF
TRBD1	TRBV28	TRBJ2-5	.	TGTGCCAGCAGTTTAGGGACAGGGGGATCGGAGACCCAGTACTTC	CASSLGTGGSETQYF
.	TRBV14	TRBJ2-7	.	TGTGCCAGCAGCCTTTCCGGGGTATGGTACGAGCAGTACTTC	CASSLSGVWYEQYF
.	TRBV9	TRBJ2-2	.	TGTGCCAGCAGCGCAAAGCAGGGTGAAATTAGCACCGGGGAGCTGTTTTTT	CASSAKQGEISTGELFF
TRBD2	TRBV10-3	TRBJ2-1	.	TGTGCCATCAGTGGGGATCTAGCGGGAGTTTTCGAGCAGTTCTTC	CAISGDLAGVFEQFF
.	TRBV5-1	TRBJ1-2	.	TGCGCCAGCACCTCGACACCGACCGCGGGCTATGGCTACACCTTC	CASTSTPTAGYGYTF
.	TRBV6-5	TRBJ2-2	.	TGTGCCAGCGTGCCACAGAGGAACACCGGGGAGCTGTTTTTT	CASVPQRNTGELFF
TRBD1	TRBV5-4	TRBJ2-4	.	TGTGCCAGCAGCGAGGGACAGATAAAAAACATTCAGTACTTC	CASSEGQIKNIQYF
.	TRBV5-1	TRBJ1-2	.	TGCGCCAGCAGCTTGTCCCGGGGGGGGCCTGGCTACACCTTC	CASSLSRGGPGYTF
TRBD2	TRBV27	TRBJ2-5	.	TGTGCCAGCAGTGCTTCGGGACTAGCGGGGGGGCAGTGGACCCAGTACTTC	CASSASGLAGGQWTQYF
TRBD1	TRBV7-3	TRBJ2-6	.	TGTGCCAGCAGCCCTCTGGGACAGGGCGTGTCTACTGGGGCCAACGTCCTGACTTTC	CASSPLGQGVSTGANVLTF
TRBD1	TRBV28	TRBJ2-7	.	TGTGCCAGCAGTTTCGGGGACAGGGGCTACGAGCAGTACTTC	CASSFGDRGYEQYF